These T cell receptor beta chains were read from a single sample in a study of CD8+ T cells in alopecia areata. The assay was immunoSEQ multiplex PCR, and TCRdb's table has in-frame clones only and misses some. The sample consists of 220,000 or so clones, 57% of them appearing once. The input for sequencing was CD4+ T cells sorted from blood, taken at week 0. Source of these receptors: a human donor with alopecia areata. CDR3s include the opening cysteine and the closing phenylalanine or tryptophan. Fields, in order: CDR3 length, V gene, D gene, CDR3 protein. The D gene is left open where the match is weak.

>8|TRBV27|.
CASNVLTF
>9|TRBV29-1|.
CSVGLEAFF
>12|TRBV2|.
CASSATADTQYF
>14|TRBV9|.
CASSTQAGNQPQHF
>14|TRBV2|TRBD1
CASSGQGMNTEAFF
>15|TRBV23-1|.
CASSPRGDTSYEQYF
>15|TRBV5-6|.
CASSAGVRANYGYTF
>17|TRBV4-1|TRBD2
CASSTRLAGGSTDTQYF
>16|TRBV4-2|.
CASSQDWGRGNSPLHF
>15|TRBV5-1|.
CASSLGLGRNYEQYF
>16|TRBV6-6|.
CASSSRPRVSQNIQYF
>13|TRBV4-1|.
CASSLGVKVAAFF
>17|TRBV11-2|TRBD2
CASSPTSGRAGGYEQYF
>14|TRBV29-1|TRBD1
CSVFIGTVNTEAFF
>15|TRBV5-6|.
CASSLALGSVYEQYF
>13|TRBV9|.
CASSALNTGELFF
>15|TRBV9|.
CASSVDPAATYEQYF
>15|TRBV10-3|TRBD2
CAISYGTSGNYEQYF
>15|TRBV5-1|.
CASSLGGANTGELFF
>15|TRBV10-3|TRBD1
CALNSGTGGGDTQYF
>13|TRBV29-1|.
CSVGQKAKNIQYF
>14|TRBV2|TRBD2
CASTWTSTNYEQYF
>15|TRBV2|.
CASRSRGQASYEQYF
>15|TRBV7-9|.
CASSIQGTGENIQYF
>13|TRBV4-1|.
CASSQEGTWGYTF
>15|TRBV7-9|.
CASSVTGPIYNEQFF
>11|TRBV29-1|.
CSVIGTGELFF
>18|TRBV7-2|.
CASSSKRGAWGNTGELFF
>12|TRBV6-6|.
CASTPDGTTLTF
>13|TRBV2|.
CASRGSPAYGYTF
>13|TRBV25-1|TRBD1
CASSFTGAYGYTF
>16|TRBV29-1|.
CSVEGRAPLTYNEQFF
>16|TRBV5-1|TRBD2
CASSSDSGRAANEQFF
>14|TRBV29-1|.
CSVLQVVGNYGYTF
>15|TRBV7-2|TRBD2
CASSLAASGGNIQYF
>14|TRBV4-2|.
CASSLDRTQREQFF
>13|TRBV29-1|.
CSVEGTNQETQYF
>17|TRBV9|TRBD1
CASSVVGGGGVNTEAFF
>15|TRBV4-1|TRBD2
CASSQVGLATDTQYF
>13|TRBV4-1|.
CASSPRTGETQYF
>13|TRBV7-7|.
CASSLRVEGEQYF
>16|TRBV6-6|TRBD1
CATQRGQGALNYGYTF
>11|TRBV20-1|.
CSARENNEQFF
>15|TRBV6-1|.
CASSRQPLGGDIQYF
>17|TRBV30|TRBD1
CAWREFPGQGKGTEAFF
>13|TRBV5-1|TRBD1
CASSFEGATEAFF
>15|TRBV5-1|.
CASSLAFVSGYEQYF
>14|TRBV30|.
CAWSHTGYYYGYTF
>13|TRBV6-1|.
CASSEAPQNIQYF
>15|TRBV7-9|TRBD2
CASSFGTSTYNEQFF
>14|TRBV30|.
CAWSVGGRVDEQYF
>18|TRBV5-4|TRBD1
CASSLGIGTGTLNTEAFF
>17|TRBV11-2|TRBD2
CASSFPKRLAGKDTQYF
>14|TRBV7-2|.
CASSLSRDVPPLHF